This T cell receptor beta chain was sequenced in a study of T cells in localized non-small cell lung cancer. Trimming left V 6 bases short and J 2 bases short, with 13 bases between. CDR1 and CDR2 from the germline V gene are WSHSY and SAAADI. The CDR3 extends over 14 amino acids. Clones were sequenced by immunoSEQ multiplex PCR, and TCRdb holds only the in-frame ones, with some missing. The sample contains roughly 89,000 clones, approximately 90% of which appear only once. The TCR comes from a woman aged 35 to 70 with stage II squamous cell lung carcinoma. The chain has TRBV10-2 and TRBJ1-1; D gene unclear. The source material was PBMCs, sampled before any cancer treatment. CDR3 region: CASRGRLYNTEAFF. CDR3 in DNA: TGCGCCAGCAGGGGGAGACTTTATAACACTGAAGCTTTCTTT.